Listed here is a single T cell receptor (beta chain). No antigen is known for it. The sample holds no much larger clone one base away, and base qualities are not on file. These data originate in a study of shared clonotypes between healthy human individuals (dated by TCRdb to 2018 to 2021). Regarding the research as a whole: Two women and a few men aged 18 to 49 years were included in the cohort. For each donor, CD4 naive and CD4 memory were each given three plates, CD8 naive was given two plates, and CD8 memory was given one plate. The study deeply sequenced blood TCR repertoires of about 5 healthy adults to estimate repertoire size and the extent of clonotype sharing between individuals. To increase sequencing depth and limit assay-specific biases, TCR repertoire library preparation and sequencing were carried out by different laboratories using diverse techniques. Per donor, leukapheresis produced somewhere between about 0.94 and 9 billion PBMCs. General study outcomes and caveats: Larger estimated clonotype richness was generally found for naive subsets than for memory subsets. The small number of donors limited the genetic and exposure-history diversity represented. Compared with non-shared clonotypes, clonotypes shared by all four sorted-subset donors had higher generation probabilities. Pairwise subsampling indicated that sequencing depth was expected to affect the degree of clonotype sharing among donors. About 5% of naive CD4, 3.5% of naive CD8, 2% to 2.5% of memory CD4, and 0.4% of memory CD8 clonotypes were shared across several donors. Sampling was restricted to blood, and TCR repertoires in tissue are likely to differ from TCR repertoires in blood. Rarefaction of sorted-subset datasets indicated incomplete sequencing despite the large sequencing depth.

The donors were healthy, HIV-negative adults with no recently reported acute infections or vaccinations. Every donor was a Caucasian adult living in Nashville, Tennessee, USA. CD4+ T cells were enriched by magnetic negative selection; naive cells were then positively selected on CD45RA, and the negative fraction formed the memory subset. After blood collection by leukapheresis, PBMCs were isolated using Ficoll-Histopaque density gradient centrifugation and then cryopreserved in the vapor phase of liquid nitrogen. Analytical flow cytometry was used to check the purity and quantity of each magnetically sorted T cell population. From each sorted fraction, genomic DNA was isolated and quantified by UV absorbance on a Nanodrop 2000c. Using the deep immunoSEQ assay, TCR CDR3 regions were amplified from genomic DNA by multiplex PCR. Extracted genomic DNA from each cell subset was spread evenly across all wells of several immunoSEQ 96-well plates, with each plate serving as a replicate. For sorted subsets, each replicate PCR was loaded with 200 ng genomic DNA, equivalent to 30,000 or so T cell genomes. Purified libraries were measured with a Qubit 3.0 fluorometer, size-checked on a Bioanalyzer 2100, and measured again with the KAPA Library Quantification kit. A separate single-read 150-cycle Illumina NextSeq 550 flow cell was used to sequence each immunoSEQ 96-well plate. The source study handled its data this way. Because the immunoSEQ output included only junctional sequences and no quality scores, the filtering could not be the same as the filtering used for full-length reads. To assign V/J genes and CDR3, sequences were annotated using PyIR, a Python wrapper for IgBLAST v1.9, with IMGT germline references. Reads were removed for weak V/J assignments (E-value above 1e-6), missing CDR3, stop codons, out-of-frame junctions, or ambiguous translated residues. V3J clonotypes were defined as sequences sharing the same inferred V gene, J gene, and CDR3 amino acid sequence. The percentage overlap between two repertoires was calculated by dividing the number of shared unique clonotypes by the size of the smaller repertoire. RTK rarefaction, the Chao1 estimator, and Recon v2.1 estimates of unobserved clonotypes were used to assess repertoire richness. For all TCRbeta clonotypes obtained by the gDNA method from a handful of donors, generation probabilities were computed with OLGA. The immuneACCESS repertoire file appears here via TCRdb, limited to in-frame rearrangements. These files lack a portion of the clones; in checked studies, under half of the deficit traces to unresolved V genes, and the cause of the others is not known. The V and J calls and clone size come from that table; D and trimming were worked out from the DNA. For this sample the table gives more than 2,000,000 clones, of which around 90% were detected only once. The top ten constitute 0.14% of the sample.

The CDR3 has 12 amino acids, counting the end cysteine and phenylalanine. Only CDR3 DNA remains: 36 bases, in frame from the first base. CDR1 and CDR2 are read off the germline V gene (reference sequence) as LNHNV and YYDKDF. Trimming takes 0 bases from V and 7 bases from J, and the germline ends sit 7 bases apart. The origin of this receptor is a man aged 18 to 30 in good health. Input material: naive CD4+ T cells sorted from blood. The label giving this sample's cell subset or site can be read as: CD45RA+ positively selected. The chain joins TRBV15 to TRBJ2-7; the D gene remains uncertain. The DNA is as follows: TGTGCCACCAGCAGAGACGGGTGGGAGCAGTACTTC. It specifies CATSRDGWEQYF.